The sequence of this TCR beta chain was determined in a study of shared clonotypes between healthy human individuals (dated by TCRdb to between 2020 and 2021). In terms of the full investigation: A couple of women and a few men aged 18 to 49 years were included in the cohort. The study deeply sequenced blood TCR repertoires of roughly five healthy adults to estimate repertoire size and the extent of clonotype sharing between individuals. Libraries were prepared and TCR repertoires were sequenced by different laboratories using diverse techniques, in order to increase sequencing depth and limit assay-specific biases. Per donor, three plates each were used for CD4 naive and CD4 memory, two for CD8 naive, and one for CD8 memory. Between about 0.85 and 9.5 billion PBMCs per donor were obtained by leukapheresis. Here is what the overall study found, with its caveats: Larger estimated clonotype richness was generally found for naive subsets than for memory subsets. Rarefaction of sorted-subset datasets indicated incomplete sequencing despite the large sequencing depth. The small number of donors limited the genetic and exposure-history diversity represented. Sampling was restricted to blood, and TCR repertoires in tissues likely differ from the TCR repertoires found in blood. About 5% of naive CD4, 3.5% of naive CD8, approximately 2.2% of memory CD4, and roughly 0.4% of memory CD8 clonotypes were shared across several donors. Higher generation probabilities were observed for clonotypes shared by all four sorted-subset donors than for non-shared clonotypes. Pairwise subsampling indicated that sequencing depth was expected to affect the degree of clonotype sharing among donors.

Spanning cysteine to phenylalanine, the CDR3 consists of 16 amino acids. Only the CDR3 portion is preserved as DNA: 48 bases, with reading frame beginning at the first base. V sheds 0 bases and J sheds 1 base, leaving 10 bases between their ends. Via the germline V gene, CDR1 is MGHRA and CDR2 YSYEKL. Healthy HIV-negative adults with no recently reported acute infections or vaccinations were included as donors. Only Caucasian adults living in Nashville, Tennessee, USA were represented among the donors. CD4+ T cells were enriched by magnetic negative selection; naive cells were then positively selected on CD45RA, and the negative fraction formed the memory subset. Blood was collected by leukapheresis, and PBMCs were isolated by Ficoll-Histopaque density gradient centrifugation and then cryopreserved in liquid nitrogen vapor phase. Analytical flow cytometry was used to check the purity and quantity of each magnetically sorted T cell population. Genomic DNA was isolated from every sorted fraction and measured by UV absorbance on a Nanodrop 2000c.

TCR CDR3 regions were amplified from genomic DNA by multiplex PCR using the deep immunoSEQ assay. Genomic DNA extracted from each cell subset was distributed evenly over all wells of several immunoSEQ 96-well plates, and each plate served as one replicate. For sorted subsets, about 220 ng of genomic DNA, equivalent to roughly 30,000 T cell genomes, went into each replicate PCR. Purified libraries were quantified with a Qubit 3.0 fluorometer, sized on a Bioanalyzer 2100, and re-quantified with the KAPA Library Quantification kit. Every immunoSEQ 96-well plate was sequenced on a separate single-read 150-cycle Illumina NextSeq 550 flow cell. The authors processed their data as follows. Because the immunoSEQ output held only junctional sequences and lacked quality scores, the filtering could not match the filtering applied to full-length reads. To assign V/J genes and CDR3, sequences were annotated using PyIR, a Python wrapper for IgBLAST v1.9, with IMGT germline references. Reads were removed for weak V/J assignments (E-value above 1e-6), missing CDR3, stop codons, out-of-frame junctions, or ambiguous translated residues. V3J clonotypes were defined by identical inferred V gene, J gene, and CDR3 amino acid sequence. Percentage overlap between repertoires was calculated by dividing the number of shared unique clonotypes by the size of the smaller repertoire. Richness of each repertoire was evaluated using RTK rarefaction, the Chao1 estimator, and Recon v2.1 estimates of unobserved clonotypes. For all TCRbeta clonotypes obtained by the gDNA method from a handful of donors, generation probabilities were computed with OLGA. Drawn from immuneACCESS, this table holds only the in-frame rearrangements with V and J called that TCRdb kept. Clones are partly lost; checked studies trace under half to an unresolved V gene and leave the rest unexplained. The V and J calls and clone size come from that table; D and trimming were worked out from the DNA. The sample table records 2 million to 3 million clones; 93% of these occur just once. Clones ranked in the top ten supply approximately 0.37% of the sample.

On this clone: The antigen it binds to is not known. Base quality data are lacking; no much larger clone is found one base away.

Sequenced material: naive CD4+ T cells from PBMCs. Taken with the paper, the label for cell subset or site translates to: CD45RA+ positively selected. The V gene is TRBV4-1 and the J gene is TRBJ1-5; confidence is insufficient to name the D gene. The TCR originated in a man younger than 30 in good health. Some clones in this sample may be carry-over from other donors' samples. The CDR3 sequence is CASSQDLGYSNQPQHF. The nucleotide sequence reads TGCGCCAGCAGCCAAGATCTAGGGTACAGCAATCAGCCCCAGCATTTT.